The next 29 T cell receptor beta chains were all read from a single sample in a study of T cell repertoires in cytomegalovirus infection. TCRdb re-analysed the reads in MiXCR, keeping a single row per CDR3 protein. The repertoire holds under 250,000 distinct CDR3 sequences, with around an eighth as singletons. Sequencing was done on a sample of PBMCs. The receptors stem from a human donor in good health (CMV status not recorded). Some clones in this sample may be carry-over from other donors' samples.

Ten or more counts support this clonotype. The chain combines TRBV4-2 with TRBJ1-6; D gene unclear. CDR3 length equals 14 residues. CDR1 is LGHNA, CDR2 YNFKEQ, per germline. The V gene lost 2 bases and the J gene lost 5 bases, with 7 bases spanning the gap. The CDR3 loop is CASSQFENNSPLHF. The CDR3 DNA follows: TGTGCCAGCAGCCAATTCGAGAATAATTCACCCCTCCACTTT.

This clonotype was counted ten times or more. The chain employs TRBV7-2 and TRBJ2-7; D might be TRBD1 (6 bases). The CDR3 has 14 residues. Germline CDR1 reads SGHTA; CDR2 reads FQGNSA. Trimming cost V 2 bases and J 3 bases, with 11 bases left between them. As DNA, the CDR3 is TGTGCCAGCAGCTTAATGGGGGCGTACTACGAGCAGTACTTC. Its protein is CASSLMGAYYEQYF.

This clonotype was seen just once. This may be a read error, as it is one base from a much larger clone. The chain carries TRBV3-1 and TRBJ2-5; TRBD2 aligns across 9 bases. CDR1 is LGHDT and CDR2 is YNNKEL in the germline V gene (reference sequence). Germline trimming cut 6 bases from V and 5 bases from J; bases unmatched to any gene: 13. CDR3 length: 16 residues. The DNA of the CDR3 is TGTGCCAGCAGACACGCCGCCGCGGGGGGGCAGGAGACCCAGTACTTC. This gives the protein CASRHAAAGGQETQYF.

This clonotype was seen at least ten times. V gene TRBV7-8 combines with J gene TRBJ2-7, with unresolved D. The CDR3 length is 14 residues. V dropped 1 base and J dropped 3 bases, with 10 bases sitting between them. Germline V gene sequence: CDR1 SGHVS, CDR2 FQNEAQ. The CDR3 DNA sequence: TGTGCCAGCAGCTTAGGACACCGAGACTACGAGCAGTACTTC. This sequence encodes CASSLGHRDYEQYF.

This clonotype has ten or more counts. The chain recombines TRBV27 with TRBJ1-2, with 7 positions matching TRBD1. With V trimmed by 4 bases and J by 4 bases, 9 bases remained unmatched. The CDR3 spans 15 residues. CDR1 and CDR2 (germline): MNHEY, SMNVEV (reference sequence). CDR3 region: CASSSPRQGSYGYTF. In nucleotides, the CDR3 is TGTGCCAGCAGTTCCCCCCGACAGGGAAGCTATGGCTACACCTTC.

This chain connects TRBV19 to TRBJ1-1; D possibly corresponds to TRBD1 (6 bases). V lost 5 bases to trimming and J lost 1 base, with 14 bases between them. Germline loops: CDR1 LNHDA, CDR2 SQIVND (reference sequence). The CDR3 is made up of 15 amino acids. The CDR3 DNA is TGTGCCAGTAGTGGAGAACAGGGTCCGAACACTGAAGCTTTCTTT. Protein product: CASSGEQGPNTEAFF. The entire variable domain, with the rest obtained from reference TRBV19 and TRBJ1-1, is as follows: DGGITQSPKYLFRKEGQNVTLSCEQNLNHDAMYWYRQDPGQGLRLIYYSQIVNDFQKGDIAEGYSVSREKKESFPLTVTSAQKNPTAFYLCASSGEQGPNTEAFFGQGTRLTVV.

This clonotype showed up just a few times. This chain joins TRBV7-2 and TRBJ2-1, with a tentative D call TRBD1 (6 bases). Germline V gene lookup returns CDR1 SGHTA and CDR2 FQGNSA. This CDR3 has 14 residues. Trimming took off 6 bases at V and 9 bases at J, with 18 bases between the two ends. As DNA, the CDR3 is TGTGCCAGCAGTTACCGCTCCGGGACACCTGAGCAGTTCTTC. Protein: CASSYRSGTPEQFF.

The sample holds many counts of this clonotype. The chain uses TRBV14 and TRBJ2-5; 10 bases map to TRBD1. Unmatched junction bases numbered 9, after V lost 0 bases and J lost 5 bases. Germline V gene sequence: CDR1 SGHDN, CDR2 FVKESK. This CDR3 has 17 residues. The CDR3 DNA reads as TGTGCCAGCAGCCAAGATGTCGGGACAGGGGTCTGGGAGACCCAGTACTTC. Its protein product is CASSQDVGTGVWETQYF.

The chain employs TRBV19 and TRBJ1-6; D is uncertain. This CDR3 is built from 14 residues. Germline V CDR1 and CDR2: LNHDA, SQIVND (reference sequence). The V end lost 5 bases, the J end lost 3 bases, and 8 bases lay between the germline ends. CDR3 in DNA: TGTGCCAGTAGTGCGGCGGTCTATAATTCACCCCTCCACTTT. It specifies CASSAAVYNSPLHF.

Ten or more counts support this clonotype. This CDR3 reads CASSLPVKNEQFF. For the CDR3, the DNA is TGTGCCAGCAGCTTACCGGTCAAAAATGAGCAGTTCTTC. The chain uses TRBV7-2 and TRBJ2-1, with D hard to call. This CDR3 region has 13 residues. Germline V gene lookup returns CDR1 SGHTA and CDR2 FQGNSA. V was trimmed by 2 bases and J by 7 bases, leaving 9 bases between them.

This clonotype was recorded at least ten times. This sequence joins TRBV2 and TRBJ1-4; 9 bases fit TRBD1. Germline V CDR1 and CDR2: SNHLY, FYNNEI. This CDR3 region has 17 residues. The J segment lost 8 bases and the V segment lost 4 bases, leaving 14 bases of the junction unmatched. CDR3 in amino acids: CASSARQGVTMGEKLFF. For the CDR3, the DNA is TGTGCCAGCAGTGCCCGACAGGGGGTGACGATGGGGGAAAAACTGTTTTTT. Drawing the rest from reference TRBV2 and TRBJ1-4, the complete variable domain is EPEVTQTPSHQVTQMGQEVILRCVPISNHLYFYWYRQILGQKVEFLVSFYNNEISEKSEIFDDQFSVERPDGSNFTLKIRSTKLEDSAMYFCASSARQGVTMGEKLFFGSGTQLSVL.

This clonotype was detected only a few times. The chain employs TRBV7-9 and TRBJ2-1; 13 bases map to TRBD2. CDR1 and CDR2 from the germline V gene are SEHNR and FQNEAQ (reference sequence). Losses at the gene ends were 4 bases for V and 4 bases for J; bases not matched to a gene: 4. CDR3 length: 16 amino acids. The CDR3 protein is CASSSGTSGEYNEQFF. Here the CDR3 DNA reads TGTGCCAGCAGCTCTGGGACTAGCGGGGAGTACAATGAGCAGTTCTTC.

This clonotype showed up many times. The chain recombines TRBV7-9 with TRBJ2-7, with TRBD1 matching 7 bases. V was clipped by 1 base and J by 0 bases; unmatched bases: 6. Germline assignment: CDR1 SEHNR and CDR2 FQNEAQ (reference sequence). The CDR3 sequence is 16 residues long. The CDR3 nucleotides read TGTGCCAGCAGCTTAGGGTTCGGGGACAGCTCCTACGAGCAGTACTTC. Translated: CASSLGFGDSSYEQYF.

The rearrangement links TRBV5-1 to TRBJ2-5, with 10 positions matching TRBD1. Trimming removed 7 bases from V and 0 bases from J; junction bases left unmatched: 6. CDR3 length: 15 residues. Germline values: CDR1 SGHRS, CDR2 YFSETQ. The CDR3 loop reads CASGPGQGYQETQYF. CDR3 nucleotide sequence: TGCGCCAGCGGACCGGGACAGGGGTACCAAGAGACCCAGTACTTC.

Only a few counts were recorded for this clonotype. CDR3 loop: CASSLASTRREKLFF. The CDR3 DNA sequence: TGTGCCAGCAGCTTAGCGAGCACTAGAAGAGAAAAACTGTTTTTT. The gene calls are TRBV11-2 and TRBJ1-4; D uncertain. In germline, CDR1 is SGHAT, CDR2 FQNNGV. V lost 1 base to trimming and J lost 8 bases, with 14 bases between them. CDR3 size: 15 residues.

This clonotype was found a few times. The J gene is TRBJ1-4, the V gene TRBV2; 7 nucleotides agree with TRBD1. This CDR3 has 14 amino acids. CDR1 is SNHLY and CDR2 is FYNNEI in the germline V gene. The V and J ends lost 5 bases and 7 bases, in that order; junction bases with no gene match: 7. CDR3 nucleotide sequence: TGTGCCAGCAGTCCAGACAGGGTCAGTGAAAAACTGTTTTTT. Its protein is CASSPDRVSEKLFF. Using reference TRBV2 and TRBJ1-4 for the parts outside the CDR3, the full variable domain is EPEVTQTPSHQVTQMGQEVILRCVPISNHLYFYWYRQILGQKVEFLVSFYNNEISEKSEIFDDQFSVERPDGSNFTLKIRSTKLEDSAMYFCASSPDRVSEKLFFGSGTQLSVL.

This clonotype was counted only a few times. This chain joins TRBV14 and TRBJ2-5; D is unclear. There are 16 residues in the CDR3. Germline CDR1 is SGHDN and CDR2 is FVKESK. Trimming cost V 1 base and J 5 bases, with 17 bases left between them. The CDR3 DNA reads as TGTGCCAGCAGCCAAGCCCTAGGATCCCGGCGGGAGACCCAGTACTTC. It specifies CASSQALGSRRETQYF.

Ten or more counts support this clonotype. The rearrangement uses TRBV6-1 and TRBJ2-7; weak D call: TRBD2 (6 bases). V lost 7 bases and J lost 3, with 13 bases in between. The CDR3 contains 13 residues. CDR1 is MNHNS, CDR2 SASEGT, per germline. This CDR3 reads CASKQWGDYEQYF. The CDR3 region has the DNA TGTGCCAGCAAGCAATGGGGGGACTACGAGCAGTACTTC.

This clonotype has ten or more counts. The CDR3 DNA is TGTGCCAGCAGCTCCAGGACTAGCGGGGCTCCGGGGGAGCAGTACTTC. The encoded protein is CASSSRTSGAPGEQYF. V is TRBV7-2 and J is TRBJ2-7; 12 nucleotides align to TRBD2. The CDR3 runs to 16 residues. Germline V lookup: CDR1 SGHTA, CDR2 FQGNSA. The ends lost 4 bases at V and 7 bases at J; junction bases unmatched: 11.

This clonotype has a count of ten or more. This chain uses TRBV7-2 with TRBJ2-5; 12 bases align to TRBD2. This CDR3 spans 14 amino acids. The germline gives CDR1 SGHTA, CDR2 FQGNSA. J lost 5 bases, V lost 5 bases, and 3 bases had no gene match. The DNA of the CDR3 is TGTGCCAGCAGCCCCGGGACTAGCGGGGAGACCCAGTACTTC. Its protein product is CASSPGTSGETQYF.

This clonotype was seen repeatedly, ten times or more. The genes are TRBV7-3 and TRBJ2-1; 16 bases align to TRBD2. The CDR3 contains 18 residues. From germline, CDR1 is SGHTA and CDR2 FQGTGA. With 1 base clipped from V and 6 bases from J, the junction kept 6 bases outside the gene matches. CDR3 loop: CASSLRGTSGGASNEQFF. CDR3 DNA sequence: TGTGCCAGCAGCTTAAGGGGGACTAGCGGGGGGGCTAGCAATGAGCAGTTCTTC. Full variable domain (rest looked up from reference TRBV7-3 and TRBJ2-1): GAGVSQTPSNKVTEKGKYVELRCDPISGHTALYWYRQSLGQGPEFLIYFQGTGAADDSGLPNDRFFAVRPEGSVSTLKIQRTERGDSAVYLCASSLRGTSGGASNEQFFGPGTRLTVL.

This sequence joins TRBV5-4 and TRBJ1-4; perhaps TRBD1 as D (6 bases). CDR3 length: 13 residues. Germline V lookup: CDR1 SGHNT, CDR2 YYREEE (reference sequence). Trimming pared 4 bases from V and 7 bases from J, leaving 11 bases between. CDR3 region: CASSTDSSEKLFF. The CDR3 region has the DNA TGTGCCAGCAGCACGGACAGTAGTGAAAAACTGTTTTTT.

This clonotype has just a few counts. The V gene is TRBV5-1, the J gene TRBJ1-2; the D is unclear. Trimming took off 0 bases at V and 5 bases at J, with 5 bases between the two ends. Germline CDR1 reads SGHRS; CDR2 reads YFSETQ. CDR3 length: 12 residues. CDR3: CASSLEQYGYTF. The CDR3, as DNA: TGCGCCAGCAGCTTGGAACAGTATGGCTACACCTTC. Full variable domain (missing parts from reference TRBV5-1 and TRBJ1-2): KAGVTQTPRYLIKTRGQQVTLSCSPISGHRSVSWYQQTPGQGLQFLFEYFSETQRNKGNFPGRFSGRQFSNSRSEMNVSTLELGDSALYLCASSLEQYGYTFGSGTRLTVV.

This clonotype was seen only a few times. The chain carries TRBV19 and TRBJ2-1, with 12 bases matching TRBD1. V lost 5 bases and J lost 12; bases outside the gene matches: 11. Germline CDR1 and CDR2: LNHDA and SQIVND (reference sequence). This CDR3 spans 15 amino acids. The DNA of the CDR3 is TGTGCCAGTAGTTCCGGGGGACAGGGGGCGAGAGGGCAGTTCTTC. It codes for CASSSGGQGARGQFF.

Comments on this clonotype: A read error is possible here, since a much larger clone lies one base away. CDR3 loop: CASRPGRSFGYTF. CDR3 coding DNA: TGTGCCAGCAGACCCGGACGGAGCTTTGGCTACACCTTC. This chain uses TRBV6-8 with TRBJ1-2, with unresolved D. V gave up 6 bases and J gave up 7 bases, with 15 bases separating them. Germline CDR1 reads MNHGY; CDR2 reads SAAAGT. CDR3 length equals 13 residues.

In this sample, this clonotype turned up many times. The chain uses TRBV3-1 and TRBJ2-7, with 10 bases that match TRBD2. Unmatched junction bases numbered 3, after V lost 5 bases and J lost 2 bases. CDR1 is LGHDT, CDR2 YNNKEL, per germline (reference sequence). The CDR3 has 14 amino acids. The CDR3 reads CASSALAGPYEQYF. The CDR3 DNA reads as TGTGCCAGCAGCGCACTAGCGGGACCCTACGAGCAGTACTTC.

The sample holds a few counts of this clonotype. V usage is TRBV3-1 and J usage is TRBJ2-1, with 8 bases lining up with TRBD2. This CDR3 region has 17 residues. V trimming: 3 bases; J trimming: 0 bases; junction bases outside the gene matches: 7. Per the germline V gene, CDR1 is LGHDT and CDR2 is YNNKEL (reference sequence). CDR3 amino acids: CASSQRGGLDSYNEQFF. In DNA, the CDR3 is TGTGCCAGCAGCCAGAGGGGGGGACTAGACTCCTACAATGAGCAGTTCTTC.

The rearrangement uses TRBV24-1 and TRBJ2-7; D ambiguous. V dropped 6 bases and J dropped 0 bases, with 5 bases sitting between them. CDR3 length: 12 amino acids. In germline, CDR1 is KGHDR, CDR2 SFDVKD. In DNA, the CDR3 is TGTGCCACCAGTTCCGCCTCCTACGAGCAGTACTTC. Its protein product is CATSSASYEQYF.

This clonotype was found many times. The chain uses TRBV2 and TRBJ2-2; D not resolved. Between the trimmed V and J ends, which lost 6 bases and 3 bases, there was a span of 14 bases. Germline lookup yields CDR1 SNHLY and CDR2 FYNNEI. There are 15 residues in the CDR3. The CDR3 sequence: CASSPRGSYTGELFF. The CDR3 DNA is TGTGCCAGCAGCCCACGAGGATCCTACACCGGGGAGCTGTTTTTT.